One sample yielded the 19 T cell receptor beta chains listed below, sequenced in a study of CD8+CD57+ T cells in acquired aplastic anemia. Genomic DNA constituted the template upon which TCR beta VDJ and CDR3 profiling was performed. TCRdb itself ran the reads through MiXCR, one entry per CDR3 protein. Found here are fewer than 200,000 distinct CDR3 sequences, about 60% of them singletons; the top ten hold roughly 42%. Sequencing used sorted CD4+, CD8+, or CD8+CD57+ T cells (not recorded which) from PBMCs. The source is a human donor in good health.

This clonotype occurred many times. The CDR3: CASSFPGQGYEQYF. The CDR3 DNA follows: TGTGCCAGCAGTTTCCCGGGACAGGGCTACGAGCAGTACTTC. This chain links TRBV28 with TRBJ2-7, with TRBD1 matching 9 bases. The CDR3 covers 14 residues. Germline values: CDR1 MDHEN, CDR2 SYDVKM. Trimming cost V 3 bases and J 3 bases; bases outside gene matches: 3.

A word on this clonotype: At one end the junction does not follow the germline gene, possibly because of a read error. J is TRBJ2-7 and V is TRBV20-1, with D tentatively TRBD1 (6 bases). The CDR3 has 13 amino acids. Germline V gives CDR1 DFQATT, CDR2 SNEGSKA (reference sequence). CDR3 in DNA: TGCAGTGCCAGAGGGGGAAGAAATTACGAGCAGTACTTC. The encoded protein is CSARGGRNYEQYF.

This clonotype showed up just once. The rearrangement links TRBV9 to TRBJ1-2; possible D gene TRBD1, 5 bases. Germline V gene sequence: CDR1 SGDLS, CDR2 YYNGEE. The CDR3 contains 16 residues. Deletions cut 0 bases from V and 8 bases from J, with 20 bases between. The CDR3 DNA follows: TGTGCCAGCAGCGTAGGGCCCTTGACAGCCTCGGGGGGCTACACCTTC. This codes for CASSVGPLTASGGYTF.

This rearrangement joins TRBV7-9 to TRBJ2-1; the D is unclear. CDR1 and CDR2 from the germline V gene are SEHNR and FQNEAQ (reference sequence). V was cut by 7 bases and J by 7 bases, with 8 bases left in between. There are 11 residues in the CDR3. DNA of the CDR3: TGTGCCAGCACCCAGTCGAATGAGCAGTTCTTC. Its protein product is CASTQSNEQFF.

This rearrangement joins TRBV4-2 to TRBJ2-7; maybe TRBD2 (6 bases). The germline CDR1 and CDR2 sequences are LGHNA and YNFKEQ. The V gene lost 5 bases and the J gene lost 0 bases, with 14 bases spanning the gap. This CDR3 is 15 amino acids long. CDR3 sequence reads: CASSTTSHSSYEQYF. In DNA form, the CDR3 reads TGTGCCAGCAGCACCACTAGCCACAGCTCCTACGAGCAGTACTTC.

CDR3 in amino acids: CASSQELAGVVWQYF. CDR3 nucleotide sequence: TGTGCCAGCAGCCAAGAGCTAGCGGGAGTAGTTTGGCAGTACTTC. The chain has TRBV14 and TRBJ2-7; 10 positions match TRBD2. The CDR3 runs to 15 residues. Germline V gene data show CDR1 as SGHDN and CDR2 as FVKESK. After removal of 0 bases from V and 9 bases from J, the junction contained 8 bases not matched to a gene.

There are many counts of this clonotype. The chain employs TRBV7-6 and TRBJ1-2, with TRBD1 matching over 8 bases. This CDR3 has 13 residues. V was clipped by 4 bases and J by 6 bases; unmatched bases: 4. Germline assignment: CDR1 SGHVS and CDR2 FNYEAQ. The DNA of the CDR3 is TGTGCCAGCAGCTCCGGACAGGGTGATGGCTACACCTTC. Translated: CASSSGQGDGYTF. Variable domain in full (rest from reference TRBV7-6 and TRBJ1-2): GAGVSQSPRYKVTKRGQDVALRCDPISGHVSLYWYRQALGQGPEFLTYFNYEAQQDKSGLPNDRFSAERPEGSISTLTIQRTEQRDSAMYRCASSSGQGDGYTFGSGTRLTVV.

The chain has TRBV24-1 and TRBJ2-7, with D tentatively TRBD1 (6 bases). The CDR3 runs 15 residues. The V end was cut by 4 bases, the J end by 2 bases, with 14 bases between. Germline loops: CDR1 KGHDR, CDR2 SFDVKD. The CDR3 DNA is TGTGCCACCAGTGACTCCTACAGGGCGCCCTACGAGCAGTACTTC. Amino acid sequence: CATSDSYRAPYEQYF.

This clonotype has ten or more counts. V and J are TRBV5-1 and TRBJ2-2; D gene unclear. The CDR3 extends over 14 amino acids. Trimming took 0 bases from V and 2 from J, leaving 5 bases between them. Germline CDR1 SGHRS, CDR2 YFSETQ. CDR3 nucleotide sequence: TGCGCCAGCAGCTTGGGCGGTAACACCGGGGAGCTGTTTTTT. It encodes CASSLGGNTGELFF.

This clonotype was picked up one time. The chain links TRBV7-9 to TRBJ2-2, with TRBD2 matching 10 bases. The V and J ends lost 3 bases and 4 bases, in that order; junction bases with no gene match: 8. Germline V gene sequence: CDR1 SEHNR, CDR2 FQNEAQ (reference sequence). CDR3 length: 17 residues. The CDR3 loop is CASSLGAGGPGTGELFF. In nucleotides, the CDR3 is TGTGCCAGCAGCTTGGGAGCGGGGGGGCCGGGCACCGGGGAGCTGTTTTTT.

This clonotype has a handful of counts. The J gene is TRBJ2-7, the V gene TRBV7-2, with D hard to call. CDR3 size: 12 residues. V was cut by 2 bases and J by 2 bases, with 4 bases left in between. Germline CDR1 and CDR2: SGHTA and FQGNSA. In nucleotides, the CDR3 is TGTGCCAGCAGCTTACCGACCTACGAGCAGTACTTC. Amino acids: CASSLPTYEQYF.

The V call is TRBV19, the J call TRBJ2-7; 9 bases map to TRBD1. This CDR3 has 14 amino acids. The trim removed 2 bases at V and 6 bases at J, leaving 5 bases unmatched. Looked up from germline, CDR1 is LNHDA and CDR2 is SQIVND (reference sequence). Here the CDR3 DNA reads TGTGCCAGTAGTATACCGGGACAGGGAGGCGAGCAGTACTTC. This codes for CASSIPGQGGEQYF. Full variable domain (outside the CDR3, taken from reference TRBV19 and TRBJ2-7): DGGITQSPKYLFRKEGQNVTLSCEQNLNHDAMYWYRQDPGQGLRLIYYSQIVNDFQKGDIAEGYSVSREKKESFPLTVTSAQKNPTAFYLCASSIPGQGGEQYFGPGTRLTVT.

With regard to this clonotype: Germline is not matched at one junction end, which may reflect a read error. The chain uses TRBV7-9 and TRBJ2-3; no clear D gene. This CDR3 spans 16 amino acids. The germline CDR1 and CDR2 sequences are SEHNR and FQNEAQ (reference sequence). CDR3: CAGSPATSVALDTQYF. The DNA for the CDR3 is TGTGCCGGCAGCCCCGCCACCAGCGTAGCTCTGGATACGCAGTATTTT. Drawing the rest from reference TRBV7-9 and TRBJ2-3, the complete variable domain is DTGVSQNPRHKITKRGQNVTFRCDPISEHNRLYWYRQTLGQGPEFLTYFQNEAQLEKSRLLSDRFSAERPKGSFSTLEIQRTEQGDSAMYLCAGSPATSVALDTQYFGPGTRLTVL.

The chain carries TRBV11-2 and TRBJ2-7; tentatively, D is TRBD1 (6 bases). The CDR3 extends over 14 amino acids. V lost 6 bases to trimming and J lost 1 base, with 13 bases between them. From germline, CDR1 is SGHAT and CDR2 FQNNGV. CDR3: CASRGAAASYEQYF. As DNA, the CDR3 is TGTGCCAGCAGGGGGGCGGCGGCGTCCTACGAGCAGTACTTC.

CDR3 bases: TGTGCCAGCAGCCTTCAACTAGCGAGCTACAATGAGCAGTTCTTC. It translates to CASSLQLASYNEQFF. The chain joins TRBV9 to TRBJ2-1; 7 nucleotides line up with TRBD2. V lost 4 bases and J lost 3; bases outside the gene matches: 7. The germline CDR1 and CDR2 sequences are SGDLS and YYNGEE. This CDR3 has 15 amino acids.

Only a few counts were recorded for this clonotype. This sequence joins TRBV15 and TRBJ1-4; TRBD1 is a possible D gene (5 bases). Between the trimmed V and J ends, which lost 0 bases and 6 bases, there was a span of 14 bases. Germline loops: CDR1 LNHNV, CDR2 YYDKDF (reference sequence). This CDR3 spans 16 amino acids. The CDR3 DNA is TGTGCCACCAGCAGAGACCGGGGGACGGGGGATGAAAAACTGTTTTTT. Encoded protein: CATSRDRGTGDEKLFF.

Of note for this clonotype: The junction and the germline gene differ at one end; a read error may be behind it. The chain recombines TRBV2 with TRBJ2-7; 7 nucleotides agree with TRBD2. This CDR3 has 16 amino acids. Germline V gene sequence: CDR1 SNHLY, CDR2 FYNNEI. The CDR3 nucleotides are TGTGCCATCAGTGAGTCGATTCGGACTAGTGTTTACGAGCAGTACTTC. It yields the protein CAISESIRTSVYEQYF.

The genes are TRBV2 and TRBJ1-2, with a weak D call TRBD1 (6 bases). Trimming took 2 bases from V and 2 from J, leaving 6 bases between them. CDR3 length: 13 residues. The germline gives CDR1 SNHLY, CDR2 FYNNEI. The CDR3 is CASSEQGNYGYTF. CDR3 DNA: TGTGCCAGCAGTGAACAGGGGAACTATGGCTACACCTTC. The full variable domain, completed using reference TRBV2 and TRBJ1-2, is EPEVTQTPSHQVTQMGQEVILRCVPISNHLYFYWYRQILGQKVEFLVSFYNNEISEKSEIFDDQFSVERPDGSNFTLKIRSTKLEDSAMYFCASSEQGNYGYTFGSGTRLTVV.

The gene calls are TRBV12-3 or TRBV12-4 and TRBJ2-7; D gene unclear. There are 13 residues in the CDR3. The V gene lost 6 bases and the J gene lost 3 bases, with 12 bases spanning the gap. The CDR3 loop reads CASRSRSFYEQYF. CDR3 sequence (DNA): TGTGCCAGCAGATCCAGGTCCTTCTACGAGCAGTACTTC.